These 5 T cell receptor beta chains were sequenced from one sample in a study of technical replicates of blood from several donors. Profiling relied on immunoSEQ multiplex PCR, and the TCRdb table lists in-frame clones only, not all of them. The sample lists tens of thousands of clones; 95% to 98% were seen once. Sequencing was done on a sample of T cells isolated from PBMCs. Every receptor here comes from a human donor in good health.

The chain combines TRBV7-8 with TRBJ1-2; 11 bases line up with TRBD1. Germline lookup yields CDR1 SGHVS and CDR2 FQNEAQ. J lost 1 base, V lost 5 bases, and 6 bases had no gene match. The CDR3 is made up of 16 amino acids. As DNA, the CDR3 is TGTGCCAGCAGCATATGGACAGGGGGCGATAACTATGGCTACACCTTC. Amino acid sequence: CASSIWTGGDNYGYTF.

The chain employs TRBV4-1 and TRBJ2-7, with TRBD2 identical over 12 bases. Losses at the gene ends were 0 bases for V and 3 bases for J; bases not matched to a gene: 3. Per the germline V gene, CDR1 is MGHRA and CDR2 is YSYEKL. This CDR3 is built from 16 residues. As DNA, the CDR3 is TGCGCCAGCAGCCAAGAGGGACTAGCGGGCATCTACGAGCAGTACTTC. Amino acid sequence: CASSQEGLAGIYEQYF.

The chain is built from TRBV7-9 and TRBJ2-3; 8 bases are shared with TRBD1. The V gene's germline CDR1 is SEHNR and CDR2 FQNEAQ (reference sequence). This CDR3 has 14 residues. The junction had 6 bases not matched to a gene; V was cut back by 6 bases and J by 4 bases. The CDR3, as DNA: TGTGCCAGCAGTCGGGACAGGACCTCAGATACGCAGTATTTT. Amino acids: CASSRDRTSDTQYF.

V gene TRBV28 combines with J gene TRBJ2-7, with TRBD1 matching over 8 bases. Germline V gives CDR1 MDHEN, CDR2 SYDVKM. Trimming took 6 bases from V and 6 from J; bases not matched to a gene: 13. The CDR3 sequence is 15 residues long. The CDR3, as DNA: TGTGCCAGCAGGTCTACAGGGGGAACAGGGATCGAGCAGTACTTC. Translating it yields CASRSTGGTGIEQYF.

The V and J genes are TRBV4-2 and TRBJ2-2; 7 bases agree with TRBD2. The ends lost 0 bases at V and 7 bases at J; junction bases unmatched: 8. CDR1 LGHNA and CDR2 YNFKEQ come from the germline V gene. This CDR3 is 16 amino acids long. CDR3 in DNA: TGTGCCAGCAGCCAAGATCTCCCCAGCGGGGTCGGGGAGCTGTTTTTT. Translating gives CASSQDLPSGVGELFF.